This TCR beta chain was obtained from a study of regulatory T cells in long-lasting Graves disease. The time point here: newly diagnosed GD, antithyroid drugs for less than 3 months. PBMCs provided the RNA from which the TCR library was made. CDR3-region Arm-PCR and iRepertoire HTBI primers produced the TCR beta libraries. TCRdb passed the multiplex PCR reads through MiXCR, listing each CDR3 protein once. The table records about 500,000 distinct CDR3 sequences, more than 10% of them present only once. This clonotype occurred a few times. The CDR3 ends on some other residue instead of the conserved phenylalanine or tryptophan, so this is likely a read error. The DNA is left out, because the CDR3 cannot be placed on it with certainty; the CDR3 is given as TCRdb lists it. The CDR3 comprises 9 residues, both ends counted. CDR1 and CDR2 from the germline V gene are SNHLY and FYNNEI. These sequences were also reported in another study, on T cells in Graves' hyperthyroidism and ophthalmopathy.

This TCR was sampled from a young woman with Graves disease. The source was peripheral blood mononuclear cells (PBMCs), collected at new diagnosis, from a patient treated with antithyroid drugs. The chain couples TRBV2 to TRBJ2-7; TRBD2 reflects the table's D call only, with no check against the DNA. The CDR3 region is CASSLGLAG.